The 31 T cell receptor beta chains reported below all come from one sample, sequenced in a study of blood T cell repertoires in COVID-19. Generated by immunoSEQ multiplex PCR, the TCRdb table keeps only in-frame clones and is missing some. The sample carries about 140,000 clones, 80% to 85% recorded once. Sequenced input: PBMCs or T cells enriched from blood (not recorded which). The receptors shown here come from a man between 65 and 85 years old who had been exposed to COVID-19.

This clone showed up just once. The rearrangement joins TRBV7-9 to TRBJ1-6; 7 bases match TRBD1. V was pared by 7 bases and J by 5 bases, with 11 bases of the junction left unmatched. The CDR3 runs 16 residues. The germline V gene has CDR1 SEHNR and CDR2 FQNEAQ (reference sequence). CDR3 DNA sequence: TGTGCCAGCAACAATTACGCCGGGACAGATAATTCACCCCTCCACTTT. Amino acids: CASNNYAGTDNSPLHF. Supplemented by reference TRBV7-9 and TRBJ1-6, the full variable domain reads DTGVSQNPRHKITKRGQNVTFRCDPISEHNRLYWYRQTLGQGPEFLTYFQNEAQLEKSRLLSDRFSAERPKGSFSTLEIQRTEQGDSAMYLCASNNYAGTDNSPLHFGNGTRLTVT.

The gene calls are TRBV19 and TRBJ2-2; 9 nucleotides align to TRBD1. V lost 6 bases to trimming and J lost 4 bases; unmatched junction nucleotides: 3. The CDR3 sequence is 14 residues long. CDR1 and CDR2 from the germline V gene are LNHDA and SQIVND (reference sequence). The CDR3 protein is CASRMTGGTGELFF. The CDR3 DNA follows: TGTGCCAGTAGGATGACAGGGGGCACCGGGGAGCTGTTTTTT.

This clone was counted between two and nine times. V gene TRBV7-3 combines with J gene TRBJ2-3; 9 nucleotides agree with TRBD1. With 5 bases clipped from V and 0 bases from J, the junction kept 9 bases outside the gene matches. This CDR3 has 17 residues. Germline values: CDR1 SGHTA, CDR2 FQGTGA. The DNA for the CDR3 is TGTGCCAGCAGCAGGACAGGGGACATGAGGAGCACAGATACGCAGTATTTT. As protein: CASSRTGDMRSTDTQYF.

This clone was found once. The V gene is TRBV29-1, the J gene TRBJ1-3; possibly TRBD1 for D (5 bases). The V end was cut by 3 bases, the J end by 0 bases, with 24 bases between. Germline values: CDR1 SQVTM, CDR2 ANQGSEA. There are 19 residues in the CDR3. The CDR3 spells CSVDAWSPGPGVSGNTIYF. The CDR3, as DNA: TGCAGCGTTGACGCTTGGTCTCCCGGGCCGGGGGTCTCTGGAAACACCATATATTTT.

A single count supports this clone. The chain carries TRBV12-3 or TRBV12-4 and TRBJ2-1; D may be TRBD1 (5 bases). The V and J ends lost 5 bases and 8 bases respectively, with 7 bases between them. CDR3 length: 11 residues. CDR3 protein: CASSRRDEQFF. Here the CDR3 DNA reads TGTGCCAGCAGTCGCAGGGATGAGCAGTTCTTC.

This chain uses TRBV7-2 with TRBJ2-7, with a weak D call TRBD2 (5 bases). CDR1 is SGHTA, CDR2 FQGNSA, per germline. The CDR3 length is 12 residues. V was cut by 4 bases and J by 6 bases, with 10 bases left in between. DNA of the CDR3: TGTGCCAGCAGCTCCTACGGAGGCGAGCAGTACTTC. It specifies CASSSYGGEQYF.

The chain links TRBV2 to TRBJ2-5; 9 positions match TRBD1. The CDR3 is 14 amino acids. Germline CDR1 reads SNHLY; CDR2 reads FYNNEI. The V gene end was trimmed by 6 bases and the J gene end by 2 bases; junction bases not matched to a gene: 4. The CDR3 DNA reads as TGTGCCAGCAGCTATGACAGGGGGCAAGAGACCCAGTACTTC. Translation: CASSYDRGQETQYF.

V gene TRBV4-3 combines with J gene TRBJ1-1; D not certain. This CDR3 spans 13 amino acids. CDR1 and CDR2 from the germline V gene are LGHNA and YSLEER. V gave up 6 bases and J gave up 0 bases, with 8 bases separating them. As DNA, the CDR3 is TGCGCCAGCAGTATGCGAATGAACACTGAAGCTTTCTTT. Amino acids: CASSMRMNTEAFF.

The chain couples TRBV7-2 to TRBJ1-2; D perhaps matches TRBD1 (6 bases). Germline values: CDR1 SGHTA, CDR2 FQGNSA. This CDR3 has 14 amino acids. The V gene lost 3 bases and the J gene lost 3 bases, with 11 bases spanning the gap. DNA of the CDR3: TGTGCCAGCAGCTTTATGGACAGATACTATGGCTACACCTTC. Its translation: CASSFMDRYYGYTF. Drawing the rest from reference TRBV7-2 and TRBJ1-2, the complete variable domain is GAGVSQSPSNKVTEKGKDVELRCDPISGHTALYWYRQSLGQGLEFLIYFQGNSAPDKSGLPSDRFSAERTGGSVSTLTIQRTQQEDSAVYLCASSFMDRYYGYTFGSGTRLTVV.

In this sample, this clone turned up many times. V is TRBV2 and J is TRBJ2-3; weak D call: TRBD2 (6 bases). V was trimmed by 6 bases and J by 2 bases, leaving 18 bases between them. This CDR3 is 16 amino acids long. Looked up from germline, CDR1 is SNHLY and CDR2 is FYNNEI. In nucleotides, the CDR3 is TGTGCCAGCAGCCTTGCGGGGACCGGATCCACAGATACGCAGTATTTT. It specifies CASSLAGTGSTDTQYF. Full variable domain (rest looked up from reference TRBV2 and TRBJ2-3): EPEVTQTPSHQVTQMGQEVILRCVPISNHLYFYWYRQILGQKVEFLVSFYNNEISEKSEIFDDQFSVERPDGSNFTLKIRSTKLEDSAMYFCASSLAGTGSTDTQYFGPGTRLTVL.

This clone was found once. The chain is built from TRBV27 and TRBJ2-5, with D possibly being TRBD2 (5 bases). The CDR3 consists of 15 residues. V was cut by 0 bases and J by 4 bases, with 12 bases left in between. Germline values: CDR1 MNHEY, CDR2 SMNVEV (reference sequence). CDR3 loop: CASSLSRASGETQYF. CDR3 coding DNA: TGTGCCAGCAGTTTATCCCGGGCGAGCGGAGAGACCCAGTACTTC.

The rearrangement joins TRBV7-9 to TRBJ1-4, with D uncertain. The CDR3 has 16 amino acids. Germline CDR1 reads SEHNR; CDR2 reads FQNEAQ (reference sequence). With 5 bases removed from V and 0 bases from J, the gap between germline ends came to 13 bases. CDR3 sequence: CASSRGAASTNEKLFF. The CDR3, as DNA: TGTGCCAGCAGCCGAGGTGCGGCATCAACTAATGAAAAACTGTTTTTT.

J is TRBJ1-1 and V is TRBV7-3; D gene unclear. V lost 5 bases to trimming and J lost 0 bases, with 13 bases between them. The germline V gene encodes CDR1 SGHTA and CDR2 FQGTGA. The CDR3 is made up of 15 amino acids. For the CDR3, the DNA is TGTGCCAGCAGCAAATATATCGGAGTGAACACTGAAGCTTTCTTT. Protein: CASSKYIGVNTEAFF.

The chain joins TRBV18 to TRBJ1-2; tentatively, D is TRBD1 (6 bases). The CDR3 runs to 12 residues. Deletions cut 2 bases from V and 6 bases from J, with 7 bases between. Germline assignment: CDR1 KGHSH and CDR2 LQKENI. The CDR3 loop is CASSPAGDGYTF. The DNA of the CDR3 is TGTGCCAGCTCACCAGCAGGGGATGGCTACACCTTC.

The chain employs TRBV30 and TRBJ2-3; maybe TRBD2 (5 bases). V was cut by 3 bases and J by 1 base, with 8 bases left in between. Germline V gene sequence: CDR1 GTSNPN, CDR2 SVGIG (reference sequence). The CDR3 runs to 13 residues. This chain's CDR3 is CAWSGVGTDTQYF. CDR3 coding DNA: TGTGCCTGGAGCGGGGTTGGCACAGATACGCAGTATTTT.

J is TRBJ2-3 and V is TRBV19; 8 positions agree with TRBD2. Germline assignment: CDR1 LNHDA and CDR2 SQIVND (reference sequence). The CDR3 runs 14 residues. The trim removed 7 bases at V and 4 bases at J, leaving 7 bases unmatched. The CDR3 loop reads CASKPGGRADTQYF. As DNA, the CDR3 is TGTGCCAGTAAACCGGGAGGGAGAGCAGATACGCAGTATTTT.

The V call is TRBV5-5, the J call TRBJ1-3; the match to TRBD1 covers 11 bases. The CDR3 runs 17 residues. Trimming took 4 bases from V and 1 from J; bases not matched to a gene: 7. Germline V gene data show CDR1 as SGHKS and CDR2 as YYEKEE (reference sequence). CDR3 sequence: CASSPGTGGWSGNTIYF. CDR3 nucleotides: TGTGCCAGCAGCCCCGGGACAGGGGGATGGTCTGGAAACACCATATATTTT.

J is TRBJ1-1 and V is TRBV11-2; TRBD1 might be the D (6 bases). There are 16 residues in the CDR3. CDR1 is SGHAT and CDR2 is FQNNGV in the germline V gene. V lost 5 bases and J 0 bases, leaving 16 bases between the germline ends. The CDR3 protein is CASSPGGGPMNTEAFF. Written as DNA, the CDR3 is TGTGCCAGCAGCCCCGGCGGGGGGCCTATGAACACTGAAGCTTTCTTT.

This chain joins TRBV3-1 (or the pseudogene TRBV3-2) and TRBJ2-7; TRBD1 might be the D (6 bases). Looked up from germline, CDR1 is LGHDT and CDR2 is YNNKEL (reference sequence). CDR3 length: 15 amino acids. Trimming shortened V by 1 base and J by 2 bases, and 12 bases separated the two germline ends. The CDR3 reads CASSQARTVTYEQYF. The CDR3 DNA reads TGTGCCAGCAGCCAAGCCAGGACAGTTACCTACGAGCAGTACTTC.

This chain uses TRBV5-6 with TRBJ1-1; D possibly corresponds to TRBD1 (5 bases). Between the trimmed V and J ends, which lost 1 base and 5 bases, there was a span of 9 bases. The CDR3 is 13 residues long. Germline CDR1 reads SGHDT; CDR2 reads YYEEEE. This chain's CDR3 is CASSLREGTEAFF. CDR3 bases: TGTGCCAGCAGCTTGAGGGAGGGGACTGAAGCTTTCTTT.

This sequence joins TRBV6-5 and TRBJ1-1, with TRBD1 matching 8 bases. Germline assignment: CDR1 MNHEY and CDR2 SVGAGI. The CDR3 has 15 amino acids. V trimming: 6 bases; J trimming: 1 base; junction bases outside the gene matches: 7. The CDR3 coding sequence is TGTGCCAGCAGCCACAGGGGGGGGTGGAACACTGAAGCTTTCTTT. It specifies CASSHRGGWNTEAFF.

This clone has a single count. V and J are TRBV28 and TRBJ2-3; a possible D gene is TRBD1 (6 bases). CDR3 length equals 17 residues. Germline V lookup: CDR1 MDHEN, CDR2 SYDVKM. The V end was cut by 5 bases, the J end by 0 bases, with 18 bases between. CDR3 protein: CASSPLKTGDSTDTQYF. For the CDR3, the DNA is TGTGCCAGCAGTCCCCTGAAGACAGGAGATAGCACAGATACGCAGTATTTT.

The gene calls are TRBV6-2 or TRBV6-3 and TRBJ2-1; maybe TRBD2 (5 bases). The V end lost 4 bases, the J end lost 6 bases, and 10 bases lay between the germline ends. Germline V gene lookup returns CDR1 MNHEY and CDR2 SVGEGT. CDR3 length: 13 amino acids. The CDR3, as DNA: TGTGCCAGCAGTTTTGAGCGGACCAATGAGCAGTTCTTC. It translates to CASSFERTNEQFF.

This clone was seen just once. V gene TRBV6-2 or TRBV6-3 combines with J gene TRBJ1-2; D remains unclear. Trimming removed 5 bases from V and 0 bases from J, with 7 bases in between. CDR1 is MNHEY and CDR2 is SVGEGT in the germline V gene. The CDR3 contains 13 residues. The CDR3 is CASSPDTNYGYTF. Here the CDR3 DNA reads TGTGCCAGCAGTCCCGACACTAACTATGGCTACACCTTC.

The genes are TRBV10-3 and TRBJ2-3, with 11 positions matching TRBD1. Germline V gives CDR1 ENHRY, CDR2 SYGVKD. The CDR3 consists of 16 residues. With V trimmed by 3 bases and J by 3 bases, 5 bases remained unmatched. CDR3 protein: CAISDPGQGVTDTQYF. CDR3 bases: TGTGCCATCAGTGATCCGGGACAGGGGGTTACAGATACGCAGTATTTT.

The gene calls are TRBV5-4 and TRBJ1-4; the match to TRBD1 covers 8 bases. Per the germline V gene, CDR1 is SGHNT and CDR2 is YYREEE (reference sequence). With V trimmed by 4 bases and J by 0 bases, 11 bases remained unmatched. CDR3 length: 18 residues. CDR3 sequence reads: CASSATGTGIATNEKLFF. CDR3 coding DNA: TGTGCCAGCAGCGCTACCGGGACAGGAATTGCAACTAATGAAAAACTGTTTTTT. Based on the CDR3 plus reference TRBV5-4 and TRBJ1-4, the full variable domain is ETGVTQSPTHLIKTRGQQVTLRCSSQSGHNTVSWYQQALGQGPQFIFQYYREEENGRGNFPPRFSGLQFPNYSSELNVNALELDDSALYLCASSATGTGIATNEKLFFGSGTQLSVL.

The chain links TRBV4-2 to TRBJ2-2; 11 nucleotides match TRBD2. V gave up 0 bases and J gave up 4 bases; unmatched junction bases: 7. CDR1 is LGHNA, CDR2 YNFKEQ, per germline. CDR3 size: 18 residues. The CDR3 sequence: CASSQEASGGTSTGELFF. CDR3 coding DNA: TGTGCCAGCAGCCAAGAGGCTAGCGGGGGGACCAGCACCGGGGAGCTGTTTTTT.

This clone has more than one count but fewer than ten. V usage is TRBV7-9 and J usage is TRBJ2-3, with 7 positions matching TRBD1. CDR1 and CDR2 (germline): SEHNR, FQNEAQ (reference sequence). V was pared by 3 bases and J by 1 base, with 7 bases of the junction left unmatched. The CDR3 loop spans 16 amino acids. The CDR3 region is CASSFNRGRGTDTQYF. CDR3 sequence (DNA): TGTGCCAGCAGCTTCAACAGGGGCCGGGGCACAGATACGCAGTATTTT.

The rearrangement links TRBV12-3 or TRBV12-4 to TRBJ1-4; possible D gene TRBD1, 5 bases. Trimming took off 3 bases at V and 12 bases at J, with 11 bases between the two ends. The CDR3 runs to 12 residues. CDR3 protein: CASSLRGGELFF. Here the CDR3 DNA reads TGTGCCAGCAGTTTGAGAGGAGGGGAACTGTTTTTT.

The J gene is TRBJ2-7, the V gene TRBV28, with TRBD2 matching over 11 bases. J gave up 3 bases and V 4 bases, and 5 bases lay outside the gene matches. The CDR3 extends over 15 amino acids. Germline V gives CDR1 MDHEN, CDR2 SYDVKM. This chain's CDR3 is CASSSIAGGNYEQYF. CDR3 DNA sequence: TGTGCCAGCAGTTCTATAGCGGGAGGGAACTACGAGCAGTACTTC.

As DNA, the CDR3 is TGTGCCAGCAGAGCCGACAGGGAGGTAGGGCCCCAGCATTTT. Amino acids: CASRADREVGPQHF. V is TRBV2 and J is TRBJ1-5; 7 bases match TRBD1. From germline, CDR1 is SNHLY and CDR2 FYNNEI. The CDR3 loop spans 14 amino acids. Germline trimming cut 6 bases from V and 9 bases from J; bases unmatched to any gene: 11.